Listed here are 30 T cell receptor beta chains from one sample, sequenced in a study of identical twins. TCRdb analysed the 5' RACE reads with MiXCR anew, one entry per CDR3 protein. The sample yields some 460,000 distinct CDR3 sequences, approximately 14% seen once. The same specimen was also included in a second study, on yellow fever vaccine responses in identical twins.

The sequencing sample was made of CD4+ T cells sorted from blood. The receptors were gathered from a woman in her late teens or twenties in good health.

This clonotype was seen many times. The chain links TRBV5-1 to TRBJ2-3; TRBD2 matches 7 bases. The trim removed 2 bases at V and 1 base at J, leaving 4 bases unmatched. This CDR3 has 15 amino acids. CDR1 and CDR2 from the germline V gene are SGHRS and YFSETQ. The chain's CDR3 is CASSLGTKGTDTQYF. The CDR3 nucleotides read TGCGCCAGCAGCTTAGGGACTAAGGGCACAGATACGCAGTATTTT.

There are a few counts of this clonotype. The chain links TRBV3-1 to TRBJ2-1; 8 bases are shared with TRBD2. Germline V lookup: CDR1 LGHDT, CDR2 YNNKEL (reference sequence). CDR3 size: 18 residues. The ends lost 0 bases at V and 8 bases at J; junction bases unmatched: 15. CDR3 coding DNA: TGTGCCAGCAGCCAAGATCGGGGACTAGTTTTGAACCGGGATGAGCAGTTCTTC. Its translation is CASSQDRGLVLNRDEQFF.

The V gene is TRBV9, the J gene TRBJ1-3; no definite D call. The CDR3 totals 16 residues. Germline V gene sequence: CDR1 SGDLS, CDR2 YYNGEE. The ends were cut back, 0 bases at V and 0 bases at J, with 10 bases in the middle. The CDR3: CASSVGSSISGNTIYF. Written as DNA, the CDR3 is TGTGCCAGCAGCGTAGGGTCTAGTATCTCTGGAAACACCATATATTTT.

The chain couples TRBV7-8 to TRBJ2-3, with D maybe TRBD1 (6 bases). Germline loops: CDR1 SGHVS, CDR2 FQNEAQ. The ends were cut back, 4 bases at V and 1 base at J, with 18 bases in the middle. This CDR3 region has 17 residues. The CDR3, as DNA: TGTGCCAGCAGCTCCCGACAGGTCCTACTCGGCACAGATACGCAGTATTTT. This translates into CASSSRQVLLGTDTQYF.

In its sample, this clonotype was seen many times. The chain is built from TRBV11-3 and TRBJ2-1, with D perhaps being TRBD1 or TRBD2 (5 bases each). V lost 2 bases and J lost 9, with 17 bases in between. The CDR3 consists of 15 residues. Looked up from germline, CDR1 is SGHNT and CDR2 is YENEEA. The CDR3 nucleotides read TGTGCCAGCAGCTTACTGGCCTACGCTGGGGGTGAGCAGTTCTTC. Its translation is CASSLLAYAGGEQFF.

CDR3 region: CASSLGDPTGELFF. In DNA form, the CDR3 reads TGTGCCAGCAGCTTGGGGGACCCCACCGGGGAGCTGTTTTTT. V is TRBV11-3 and J is TRBJ2-2; D possibly uses TRBD1 or TRBD2 (5 bases each). The CDR3 sequence is 14 residues long. Per the germline V gene, CDR1 is SGHNT and CDR2 is YENEEA. Trimming left V 3 bases short and J 4 bases short, with 9 bases between.

The V gene is TRBV20-1, the J gene TRBJ2-6, with 9 nucleotides matching TRBD1. This CDR3 contains 17 residues. J lost 3 bases, V lost 2 bases, and 8 bases had no gene match. Germline V CDR1 and CDR2: DFQATT, SNEGSKA (reference sequence). This CDR3 is CSARRTGGVGGANVLTF. The CDR3 bases are TGCAGTGCTAGACGCACAGGGGGCGTTGGTGGGGCCAACGTCCTGACTTTC.

With regard to this clonotype: The junction differs from germline at one of its ends, possibly a read error. This rearrangement joins TRBV7-2 to TRBJ2-3; TRBD2 matches 9 bases. Germline loops: CDR1 SGHTA, CDR2 FQGNSA. This CDR3 spans 12 amino acids. DNA of the CDR3: TGTGCCAGCAGCTTAGGCCCGGGACTAGCAACCTTT. Encoded protein: CASSLGPGLATF.

The rearrangement joins TRBV5-8 to TRBJ2-2; possible D gene TRBD2, 5 bases. Germline V lookup: CDR1 SGHTS, CDR2 YDEGEE. There are 14 residues in the CDR3. Trimming cost V 1 base and J 5 bases, with 9 bases left between them. The CDR3 protein is CASSLLRETGELFF. The CDR3 region has the DNA TGTGCCAGCAGCTTGTTACGGGAAACCGGGGAGCTGTTTTTT.

This chain links TRBV27 with TRBJ2-2, with D uncertain. Trimming took off 4 bases at V and 6 bases at J, with 6 bases between the two ends. Germline V gene lookup returns CDR1 MNHEY and CDR2 SMNVEV (reference sequence). The CDR3 contains 12 residues. In nucleotides, the CDR3 is TGTGCCAGCAGTTGGCTCCCCGGGGAGCTGTTTTTT. Protein: CASSWLPGELFF.

The chain recombines TRBV15 with TRBJ2-1; 10 bases line up with TRBD2. The germline gives CDR1 LNHNV, CDR2 YYDKDF (reference sequence). The CDR3 is 16 residues long. V shed 4 bases and J 3 bases; nucleotides not matched to a gene: 6. This chain's CDR3 is CATSTRTSGVYNEQFF. CDR3 nucleotides: TGTGCCACCAGCACCCGGACTAGCGGAGTCTACAATGAGCAGTTCTTC.

This clonotype was picked up a small number of times. This chain connects TRBV19 to TRBJ1-2; no reliable D call. Germline V lookup: CDR1 LNHDA, CDR2 SQIVND (reference sequence). The CDR3 covers 14 residues. Trimming took off 2 bases at V and 5 bases at J, with 12 bases between the two ends. The chain's CDR3 is CASSIRQDPYGYTF. The CDR3 DNA sequence: TGTGCCAGTAGTATACGGCAGGATCCTTATGGCTACACCTTC. Full variable domain (remainder filled in from reference TRBV19 and TRBJ1-2): DGGITQSPKYLFRKEGQNVTLSCEQNLNHDAMYWYRQDPGQGLRLIYYSQIVNDFQKGDIAEGYSVSREKKESFPLTVTSAQKNPTAFYLCASSIRQDPYGYTFGSGTRLTVV.

This clonotype was seen more than once but under ten times. The chain carries TRBV29-1 and TRBJ2-1; the match to TRBD2 covers 8 bases. The CDR3 runs 14 residues. The germline V gene has CDR1 SQVTM and CDR2 ANQGSEA. After removal of 8 bases from V and 4 bases from J, the junction contained 10 bases not matched to a gene. CDR3 protein: CSYSLVAGYNEQFF. The CDR3 nucleotides are TGCAGCTACTCTTTGGTAGCGGGATACAATGAGCAGTTCTTC.

This clonotype was observed many times. This rearrangement joins TRBV27 to TRBJ1-4; D ambiguous. Trimming took 6 bases from V and 0 from J, leaving 11 bases between them. The germline CDR1 and CDR2 sequences are MNHEY and SMNVEV (reference sequence). CDR3 length equals 15 residues. CDR3 nucleotides: TGTGCCAGCAGCGATATCGGCGCAACTAATGAAAAACTGTTTTTT. Protein: CASSDIGATNEKLFF.

This clonotype was observed many times. The CDR3 protein is CASSEAGRGLYNEQFF. The CDR3 coding sequence is TGTGCCAGCAGTGAAGCGGGACGGGGGCTCTACAATGAGCAGTTCTTC. V and J are TRBV2 and TRBJ2-1, with D possibly being TRBD1 or TRBD2 (6 bases each). The CDR3 runs 16 residues. Trimming shortened V by 0 bases and J by 3 bases, and 12 bases separated the two germline ends. Germline loops: CDR1 SNHLY, CDR2 FYNNEI.

This clonotype was counted a few times. Written as DNA, the CDR3 is TGTGCCAGCAGCCCGTCGTTACCCGGGAGCCGGCCCTATGGCTACACCTTC. Translation gives CASSPSLPGSRPYGYTF. The chain links TRBV13 to TRBJ1-2; D is ambiguous. V lost 5 bases and J 4 bases, leaving 23 bases between the germline ends. CDR1 and CDR2 (germline): PRHDT, FYEKMQ (reference sequence). The CDR3 is made up of 17 amino acids.

The chain uses TRBV4-2 and TRBJ1-2; D is perhaps TRBD1 (5 bases). Trimming removed 0 bases from V and 7 bases from J, with 12 bases in between. The CDR3 extends over 14 amino acids. Germline values: CDR1 LGHNA, CDR2 YNFKEQ. In DNA, the CDR3 is TGTGCCAGCAGCCAAGATGGGGGAAAAGTTGGCTACACCTTC. It encodes CASSQDGGKVGYTF.

The sample holds a few counts of this clonotype. The rearrangement joins TRBV3-1 to TRBJ2-2; a weak D match, TRBD2 (6 bases). This CDR3 has 17 amino acids. Germline V gene data show CDR1 as LGHDT and CDR2 as YNNKEL (reference sequence). V was trimmed by 0 bases and J by 2 bases, leaving 13 bases between them. Here the CDR3 DNA reads TGTGCCAGCAGCCAAGATGGACTAATTCTAAACACCGGGGAGCTGTTTTTT. It codes for CASSQDGLILNTGELFF. The full variable domain, rest sourced from reference TRBV3-1 and TRBJ2-2, is DTAVSQTPKYLVTQMGNDKSIKCEQNLGHDTMYWYKQDSKKFLKIMFSYNNKELIINETVPNRFSPKSPDKAHLNLHINSLELGDSAVYFCASSQDGLILNTGELFFGEGSRLTVL.

The chain is built from TRBV20-1 and TRBJ1-1; 7 nucleotides match TRBD1. The junction had 2 bases not matched to a gene; V was cut back by 3 bases and J by 1 base. The CDR3 has 13 residues. Looked up from germline, CDR1 is DFQATT and CDR2 is SNEGSKA (reference sequence). CDR3 sequence reads: CSASNRGNTEAFF. In nucleotides, the CDR3 is TGCAGTGCTAGCAACAGGGGGAACACTGAAGCTTTCTTT.

The chain has TRBV20-1 and TRBJ2-3; D perhaps matches TRBD2 (5 bases). There are 13 residues in the CDR3. V shed 4 bases and J shed 2 bases, with 10 bases lying between them. Germline V gene sequence: CDR1 DFQATT, CDR2 SNEGSKA (reference sequence). The CDR3 DNA sequence: TGCAGTGCTAACCCCGACTACACAGATACGCAGTATTTT. Translation gives CSANPDYTDTQYF.

Only a few counts were recorded for this clonotype. V usage is TRBV12-3 or TRBV12-4 and J usage is TRBJ2-7; no reliable D call. V lost 2 bases, J lost 5 bases, and 10 bases lay in between. The CDR3 consists of 13 residues. In nucleotides, the CDR3 is TGTGCCAGCAGTTTATTCAAGCTACACGAGCAGTACTTC. As protein: CASSLFKLHEQYF.

This chain joins TRBV7-8 and TRBJ2-1; TRBD1 or TRBD2 may be the D gene (5 bases each). The CDR3 is made up of 16 amino acids. V was pared by 5 bases and J by 0 bases, with 14 bases between. Germline CDR1 reads SGHVS; CDR2 reads FQNEAQ. The DNA of the CDR3 is TGTGCCAGCAGCCCCAAGAGCGGACACTCCTACAATGAGCAGTTCTTC. It is translated as CASSPKSGHSYNEQFF. The variable domain in full, with the rest retrieved from reference TRBV7-8 and TRBJ2-1, is GAGVSQSPRYKVAKRGQDVALRCDPISGHVSLFWYQQALGQGPEFLTYFQNEAQLDKSGLPSDRFFAERPEGSVSTLKIQRTQQEDSAVYLCASSPKSGHSYNEQFFGPGTRLTVL.

V usage is TRBV6-2 or TRBV6-3 and J usage is TRBJ2-3, with 11 positions matching TRBD2. Per the germline V gene, CDR1 is MNHEY and CDR2 is SVGEGT. V lost 5 bases to trimming and J lost 6 bases; unmatched junction nucleotides: 10. The CDR3 is made up of 16 amino acids. The DNA of the CDR3 is TGTGCCAGCAGTCCCGTAACTAGCGGGAGCCTGGATACGCAGTATTTT. This encodes CASSPVTSGSLDTQYF.

This clonotype has only a few counts. The rearrangement joins TRBV6-1 to TRBJ2-2; the D gene is possibly TRBD2 (5 bases). The CDR3 runs 15 residues. CDR1 and CDR2 (germline): MNHNS, SASEGT. Trimming removed 10 bases from V and 0 bases from J, with 15 bases in between. CDR3 in amino acids: CATSERPPNTGELFF. CDR3 DNA: TGTGCCACCTCGGAGCGGCCCCCGAACACCGGGGAGCTGTTTTTT.

The chain joins TRBV3-1 to TRBJ2-3; 12 bases match TRBD2. This CDR3 has 15 amino acids. V lost 8 bases to trimming and J lost 3 bases; unmatched junction nucleotides: 6. From germline, CDR1 is LGHDT and CDR2 YNNKEL (reference sequence). CDR3 DNA sequence: TGTGCCAGCGCCCGGACTAGCGGGACGACAGATACGCAGTATTTT. This translates into CASARTSGTTDTQYF.

This chain uses TRBV4-1 with TRBJ2-4; 16 bases match TRBD2. Losses at the gene ends were 3 bases for V and 4 bases for J; bases not matched to a gene: 3. This CDR3 spans 17 amino acids. CDR1 and CDR2 (germline): MGHRA, YSYEKL. In nucleotides, the CDR3 is TGCGCCAGCAGCCAGGGACTAGCGGGGGGGACGAAAAACATTCAGTACTTC. This encodes CASSQGLAGGTKNIQYF.

This chain joins TRBV27 and TRBJ2-2; 11 bases are a match to TRBD2. The germline CDR1 and CDR2 sequences are MNHEY and SMNVEV (reference sequence). The CDR3 spans 17 residues. Unmatched junction bases numbered 7, after V lost 3 bases and J lost 4 bases. The CDR3 loop is CASSFTRLAGLTGELFF. The CDR3 region has the DNA TGTGCCAGCAGTTTTACCCGACTAGCGGGACTCACCGGGGAGCTGTTTTTT.

In its sample, this clonotype was seen a few times. The chain links TRBV10-3 to TRBJ2-1, with TRBD1 identical over 7 bases. This CDR3 has 11 amino acids. The J segment lost 7 bases and the V segment lost 10 bases, leaving 4 bases of the junction unmatched. In germline, CDR1 is ENHRY, CDR2 SYGVKD. CDR3 sequence reads: CATTGMNEQFF. The CDR3 DNA reads as TGTGCCACGACAGGGATGAATGAGCAGTTCTTC.

In this sample, this clonotype turned up many times. The V gene is TRBV28, the J gene TRBJ1-5; 7 positions match TRBD1. Germline CDR1 is MDHEN and CDR2 is SYDVKM. After removal of 5 bases from V and 6 bases from J, the junction contained 7 bases not matched to a gene. CDR3 length: 14 residues. The CDR3 sequence is CASSPSGQIQPQHF. In nucleotides, the CDR3 is TGTGCCAGCAGTCCTTCGGGACAGATTCAGCCCCAGCATTTT.

This clonotype was counted at least ten times. The chain joins TRBV12-3 or TRBV12-4 to TRBJ2-7, with D uncertain. The CDR3 covers 13 residues. V gave up 5 bases and J gave up 2 bases, with 10 bases separating them. For the CDR3, the DNA is TGTGCCAGCAGTCCCCCCCCGGCCTACGAGCAGTACTTC. Translating gives CASSPPPAYEQYF.